The clone carrying this T cell receptor (beta chain) turned up a few times. Antigen: not known. Every donor was a healthy Caucasian. This record comes from a study of identical twins. TCRdb analysed the 5' RACE reads with MiXCR anew, one entry per CDR3 protein. The sample holds around 340,000 distinct CDR3 sequences, roughly 9% seen once. This CDR3 is 15 amino acids long. Trimming removed 1 base from V and 2 bases from J, with 12 bases in between. Germline CDR1 and CDR2: LNHNV and YYDKDF (reference sequence). General study results and limits: It was possible that invariant MAIT and iNKT cells partly confounded the zero-insertion analyses. Memory repertoires lacked the insertion deficit that abundant cord blood beta clonotypes showed.

The chain employs TRBV15 and TRBJ2-7; D is unclear. The receptor was derived from a woman aged 45-60 years in good health. The sequenced sample was naive T cells sorted from blood. The CDR3 here is CATSRGGSRTYEQYV. The CDR3 nucleotides read TGTGCCACCAGCAGAGGGGGAAGCAGAACCTACGAGCAGTACGTC.